The following is a TCR beta chain sequence with its context. These data are taken from a study of blood T cells in healthy people across ages. Background on the study: About one barcoded beta molecule per two T cells was the capture yield of template switching.

Each donor was a healthy Caucasian individual from Russia, aged about 6 to 95. Total RNA extracted from each sample amounted to at least 6 micrograms. A second roughly 6 to 12 cycle PCR used barcoded and J-beta primers. Unique molecular identifiers of 12 random nucleotides labeled each cDNA. TCRdb ran MiXCR on the 5' RACE reads and lists one entry per CDR3 protein. The sample lists 600,000 to 1,000,000 distinct CDR3 sequences; 55% to 75% were seen once. The CDR3 sequence is 12 residues long. This TCR was recovered from a man aged 25 to 40 in good health. V and J are TRBV12-3 or TRBV12-4 and TRBJ2-1, with a tentative D call TRBD1 (5 bases). The closer fit of TRBJ2-7 to the DNA end suggests the J call may be wrong. The source material was blood. Here the CDR3 DNA reads TGTGCCAACAGCCGACAGTACAATGAGCAGTACTTC. Translated: CANSRQYNEQYF.